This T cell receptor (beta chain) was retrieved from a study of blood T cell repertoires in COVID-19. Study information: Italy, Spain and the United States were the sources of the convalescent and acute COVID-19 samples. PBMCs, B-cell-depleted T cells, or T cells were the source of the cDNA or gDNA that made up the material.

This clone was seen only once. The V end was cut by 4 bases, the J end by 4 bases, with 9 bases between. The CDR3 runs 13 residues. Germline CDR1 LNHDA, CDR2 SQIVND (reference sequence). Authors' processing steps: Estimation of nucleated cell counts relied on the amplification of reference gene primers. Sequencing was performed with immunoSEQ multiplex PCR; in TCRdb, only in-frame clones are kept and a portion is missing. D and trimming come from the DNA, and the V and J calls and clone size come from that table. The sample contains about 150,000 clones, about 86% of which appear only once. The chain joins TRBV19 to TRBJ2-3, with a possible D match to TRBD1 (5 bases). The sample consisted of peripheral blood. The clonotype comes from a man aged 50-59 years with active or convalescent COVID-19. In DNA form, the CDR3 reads TGTGCCAGTAGTAAGCAGGGCCCAGATACGCAGTATTTT. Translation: CASSKQGPDTQYF.